This T cell receptor beta chain is from a study of preoperative IRX-2 immunotherapy in early breast cancer. Treatment given: preoperative locoregional IRX-2 cytokine immunotherapy. Patients received preoperative, locoregional IRX-2 cytokine immunotherapy in a phase Ib study. Sequenced by immunoSEQ multiplex PCR; TCRdb stores in-frame clones only, minus some. Among 25,000 to 30,000 clones listed, 90% were seen once. Germline CDR1 and CDR2: LGHNA and YNFKEQ. CDR3 length: 13 amino acids. Trimming shortened V by 0 bases and J by 8 bases, and 8 bases separated the two germline ends. The genes are TRBV4-2 and TRBJ2-1; no firm D call. Sampling took place from a patient treated with IRX-2 immunotherapy. This clonotype originated in a human donor with breast cancer. CDR3 residues: CASSQEGSHEQFF. The DNA of the CDR3 is TGTGCCAGCAGCCAAGAAGGTAGCCATGAGCAGTTCTTC.